This TCR beta chain was identified during a study of cytomegalovirus exposure and HLA in healthy donors. Study at large: Earlier, 117 million unique TCR beta sequences were recovered from some 200 million T cells by an analysis. Study conclusions and caveats: TRBV6-2, TRBV6-3 and some other V segments were unresolvable in 87-base-pair reads. Most CMV-associated TCR beta chains appeared HLA-restricted in a later analysis.

Deletions cut 0 bases from V and 2 bases from J, with 10 bases between. The CDR3 is 15 amino acids. Germline CDR1 MNHEY, CDR2 SVGAGI. Sampled while nominally healthy, donors likely had unrecorded immune exposures. The PCR employed 60 Vbeta primers together with 13 Jbeta primers. Clones were read by immunoSEQ multiplex PCR, and TCRdb kept only the in-frame ones, dropping some. Its clone listing holds more than 95,000 clones. As regards this clone: Its antigen is undetermined.

V usage is TRBV6-5 and J usage is TRBJ1-2; D may be TRBD1 (5 bases). The origin of this receptor is a man aged 40-49 years in good health and CMV-seronegative. Sequencing was performed on PBMCs. DNA of the CDR3: TGTGCCAGCAGTTACTCGGGGGAGGGGAACTATGGCTACACCTTC. Translation: CASSYSGEGNYGYTF.